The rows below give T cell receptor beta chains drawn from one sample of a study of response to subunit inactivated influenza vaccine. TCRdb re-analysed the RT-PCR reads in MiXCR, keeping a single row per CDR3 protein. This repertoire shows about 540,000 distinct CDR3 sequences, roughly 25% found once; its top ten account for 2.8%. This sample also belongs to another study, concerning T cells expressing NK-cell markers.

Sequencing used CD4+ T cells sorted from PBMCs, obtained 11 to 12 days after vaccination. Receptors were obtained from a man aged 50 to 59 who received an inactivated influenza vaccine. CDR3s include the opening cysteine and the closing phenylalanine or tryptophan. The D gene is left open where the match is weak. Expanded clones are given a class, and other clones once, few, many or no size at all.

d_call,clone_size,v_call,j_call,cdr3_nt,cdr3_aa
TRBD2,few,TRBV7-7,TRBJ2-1,TGTGCTAGCAGCCCAACTAGCGGGGGGCCGTCGGGCGAGCAGTTCTTC,CASSPTSGGPSGEQFF
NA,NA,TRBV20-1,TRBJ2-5,TGCAGTGCTCCTTCTAGCGCCCACGAGACCCAGTACTTC,CSAPSSAHETQYF
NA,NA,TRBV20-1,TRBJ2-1,TGCAGTGCTCTGGAAGGTAGCGGAGTAAATGAGCAGTTCTTC,CSALEGSGVNEQFF
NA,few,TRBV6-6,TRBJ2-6,TGTGCCAGCACTAACTGGGGCTCTGGGGCCAACGTCCTGACTTTC,CASTNWGSGANVLTF
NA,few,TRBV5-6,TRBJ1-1,TGTGCCAGCAGCTTTAGGAGGACGGGTCCTGGTCCTCTCACTGAAGCTTTCTTT,CASSFRRTGPGPLTEAFF
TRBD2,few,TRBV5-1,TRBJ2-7,TGCGCCAGCAGCTTGGGGGCTAGCGGGACCTACGAGCAGTACTTC,CASSLGASGTYEQYF
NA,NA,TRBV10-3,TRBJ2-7,TGTGCCATCAGTGAGTCGGGGAATCACTACGAGCAGTACTTC,CAISESGNHYEQYF
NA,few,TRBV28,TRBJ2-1,TGTGCCAGCAGTACACCCGGACAGTTTAATGAGCAGTTCTTC,CASSTPGQFNEQFF
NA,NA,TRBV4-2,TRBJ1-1,TGTGCCAGCAGCCAAGATAGGCAGCTACATATGAACACTGAAGCTTTCTTT,CASSQDRQLHMNTEAFF
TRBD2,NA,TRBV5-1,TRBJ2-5,TGCGCCAGCAGTTGGGGGAGGGGTCGGCAAGAGACCCAGTACTTC,CASSWGRGRQETQYF
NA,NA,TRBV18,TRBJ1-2,TGTGCCAGCTCACCACGCAGGGATGGTGGCTACACCTTC,CASSPRRDGGYTF
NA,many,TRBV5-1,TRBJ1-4,TGCGCCAGCAGCTTGGGAGCGAGAGAAAAACTGTTTTTT,CASSLGAREKLFF
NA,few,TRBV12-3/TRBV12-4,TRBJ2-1,TGTGCCAGCGCTGCCAGGGTAGGAAATGAGCAGTTCTTC,CASAARVGNEQFF
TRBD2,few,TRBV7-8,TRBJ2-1,TGTGCCAGCAGTCCTAGGACTAGCGGGAGAAGACTAGATGAGCAGTTCTTC,CASSPRTSGRRLDEQFF
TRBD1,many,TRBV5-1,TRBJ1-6,TGTGCCAGCAGTTTAGACAGGGGGAATTCACCCCTCCACTTT,CASSLDRGNSPLHF
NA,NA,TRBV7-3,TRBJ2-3,TGTGCCAGCAGCCCACGTTTTCTTGATGGCGCAGTAACAGATACGCAGTATTTT,CASSPRFLDGAVTDTQYF
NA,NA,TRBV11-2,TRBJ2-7,TGTGCCAGCAGCTCCGGACAGACCCTTTACGAGCAGTACTTC,CASSSGQTLYEQYF
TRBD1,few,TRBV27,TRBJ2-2,TGTGCCAGCAGTTTCGGGGACAGAGAGCTGTTTTTT,CASSFGDRELFF
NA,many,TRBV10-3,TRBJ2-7,TGTGCCATCAGAAACACCTACGAGCAGTACTTC,CAIRNTYEQYF
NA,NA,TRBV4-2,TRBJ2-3,TGTGCCAGCAGCATACCACGACAGGCAGATACGCAGTATTTT,CASSIPRQADTQYF
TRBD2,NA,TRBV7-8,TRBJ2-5,TGTGCCAGCAGCTTAGGGGTAGGACTAGCGGGATTGGAGACCCAGTACTTC,CASSLGVGLAGLETQYF
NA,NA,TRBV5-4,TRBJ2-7,TGTGCCAGCAGCTTGGGAGGCGGGGCACAATACTACGAGCAGTACTTC,CASSLGGGAQYYEQYF
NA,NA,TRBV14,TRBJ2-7,TGTGCCAGCAGCCCTTTCCGTTCTGGGGATATTATCTACGAGCAGTACTTC,CASSPFRSGDIIYEQYF
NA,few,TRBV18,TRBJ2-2,TGTGCCAGCTCACCACCGGGATTTGCGACGAACACCGGGGAGCTGTTTTTT,CASSPPGFATNTGELFF
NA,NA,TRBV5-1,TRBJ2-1,TGCGCCAGCAGCGCGGACGGATCCAATGAGCAGTTCTTC,CASSADGSNEQFF
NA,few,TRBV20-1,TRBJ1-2,TGCAGTGTGTTCCCTCCGGGACTGTCCTATGGCTACACCTTC,CSVFPPGLSYGYTF
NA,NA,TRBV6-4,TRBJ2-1,TGTGCCAGCAGTGAAAGTCCCTCCGCGAATAATGAGCAGTTCTTC,CASSESPSANNEQFF
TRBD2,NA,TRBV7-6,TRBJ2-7,TGTGCCAGCAGCTCGGGACTAGCGGGCCAAACCTACGAGCAGTACTTC,CASSSGLAGQTYEQYF
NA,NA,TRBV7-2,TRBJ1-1,TGTGCCAGCAGCTTAGCGAGGATTGAAGCTTTCTTT,CASSLARIEAFF
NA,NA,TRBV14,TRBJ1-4,TGTGCCAGCAGCCCGGGACGGAGAAATGAAAAACTGTTTTTT,CASSPGRRNEKLFF
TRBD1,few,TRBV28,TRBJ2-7,TGTGCCAGCAGTTCCACCCATATCCCCGACAGGGTCGCGTTATACGAGCAGTACTTC,CASSSTHIPDRVALYEQYF
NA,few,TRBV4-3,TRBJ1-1,TGCGCCAGCAGCCAAGACCGGGTACTCTTGAACACTGAAGCTTTCTTT,CASSQDRVLLNTEAFF
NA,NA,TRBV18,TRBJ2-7,TGTGCCAGCTCACCACCCAACAGGGCCTACGAGCAGTACTTC,CASSPPNRAYEQYF
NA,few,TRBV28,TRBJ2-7,TGTGCCAGCAGTTTGCACGGGGCCTACGAGCAGTACTTC,CASSLHGAYEQYF
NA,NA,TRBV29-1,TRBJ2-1,TGCAGCGTTGGGTGGGGGAATGAGCAGTTCTTC,CSVGWGNEQFF
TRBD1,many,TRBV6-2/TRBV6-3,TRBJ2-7,TGTGCCAGCAGTTACCCCGCCGGGACAGGCTCATACGAGCAGTACTTC,CASSYPAGTGSYEQYF
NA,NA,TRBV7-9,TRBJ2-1,TGTGCCAGCAGCTTAGCGGAAGGTTGGGAGCAGTTCTTC,CASSLAEGWEQFF
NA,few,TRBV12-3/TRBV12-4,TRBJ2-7,TGTGCCAGCAGTTTAGGGGGAAACTACGAGCAGTACTTC,CASSLGGNYEQYF
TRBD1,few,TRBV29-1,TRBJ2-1,TGCAGCCTTCGGACAGGTTCTAGGTATGGTGAGCAGTTCTTC,CSLRTGSRYGEQFF
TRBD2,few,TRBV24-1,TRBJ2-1,TGTGCCACCAGTGACCATGGGACTAGCGGGTCCTACAATGAGCAGTTCTTC,CATSDHGTSGSYNEQFF
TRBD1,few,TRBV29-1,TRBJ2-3,TGCAGCTCCCGCAGGGGGCAAAGCACAGATACGCAGTATTTT,CSSRRGQSTDTQYF
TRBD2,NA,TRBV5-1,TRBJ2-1,TGCGCCAGCAGCTTGCTGGCTAGCGGGAGTCCTGAGCAGTTCTTC,CASSLLASGSPEQFF
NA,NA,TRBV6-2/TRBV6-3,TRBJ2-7,TGTGCCAGCAGCCGGGGGGCTGGTTCCTACGAGCAGTACTTC,CASSRGAGSYEQYF
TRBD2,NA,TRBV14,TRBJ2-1,TGTGCCAGCAGCCAAGACCGAGAACTAGCGGGGATTTACAATGAGCAGTTCTTC,CASSQDRELAGIYNEQFF
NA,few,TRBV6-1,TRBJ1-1,TGTGCCAGCAGCTCCAGGGGAGTCACTGAAGCTTTCTTT,CASSSRGVTEAFF
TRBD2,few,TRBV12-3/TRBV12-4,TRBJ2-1,TGTGCCAGCTCGACCGGGCTAGCGGGGGTTGCCTACAATGAGCAGTTCTTC,CASSTGLAGVAYNEQFF
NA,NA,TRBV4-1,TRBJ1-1,TGCGCCAGCAGCCAAGATCGGACTCTTGGAACTGAAGCTTTCTTT,CASSQDRTLGTEAFF
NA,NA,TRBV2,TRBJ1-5,TGTGCCAGCAGTGAACGGGAGAATCAGCCCCAGCATTTT,CASSERENQPQHF
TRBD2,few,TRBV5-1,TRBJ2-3,TGCGCCAGCAGCTTGGAAGGGGGGCTAGCGGGACGCACAGATACGCAGTATTTT,CASSLEGGLAGRTDTQYF
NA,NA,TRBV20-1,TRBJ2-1,TGCAGTGCTAGTTCGGGCTTCCACTTTAGTTATGAGCAGTTCTTC,CSASSGFHFSYEQFF
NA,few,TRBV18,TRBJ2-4,TGTGCCAGCTCACCACTCAGGGACGGAAACATTCAGTACTTC,CASSPLRDGNIQYF
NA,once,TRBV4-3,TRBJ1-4,TGCGCCAGCAGCCAAGACCCCCCTGGCATCTGTGAAAAACTGTTTTTT,CASSQDPPGICEKLFF